The present TCR beta chain was sequenced within a study of identical twins. Study results and limitations: The analysis was cross-sectional rather than longitudinal within donors. Within twin pairs, the out-of-frame alpha sequences they shared showed excess low generation probability.

This clonotype was picked up many times. Its antigen is still unknown. TCRdb re-derived calls from the 5' RACE reads in MiXCR, one entry per CDR3 protein. The data contain under 250,000 distinct CDR3 sequences, approximately 8.3% of them singletons. CDR1 and CDR2 (germline): SEHNR, FQNEAQ (reference sequence). The CDR3 sequence is 12 residues long. Trimming took off 1 base at V and 7 bases at J, with 6 bases between the two ends. These data were likewise used in another study, on yellow fever vaccine responses in identical twins.

The sample comprised memory (CD45RO+) T cells sorted from blood. The chain is built from TRBV7-9 and TRBJ2-3; D gene unclear. The sequence derives from a woman between 18 and 29 years old in good health. The DNA of the CDR3 is TGTGCCAGCAGCTTAGGTTTTAATACGCAGTATTTT. This translates into CASSLGFNTQYF.